This entry describes one T cell receptor beta chain. This CDR3 contains 14 residues. Germline CDR1 is MDHEN and CDR2 is SYDVKM. V was cut by 7 bases and J by 6 bases, with 17 bases left in between. How the authors handled the data: Cell counts per sample came from amplifying reference gene primers. The method was immunoSEQ multiplex PCR; TCRdb's version includes in-frame clones alone and lacks a portion of them. The V and J calls and clone size were taken over from that table, and D and trimming were inferred from the DNA. Altogether 200,000 to 300,000 clones are present, over 80% being singletons, with the ten largest covering about 1.5%. These data originate in a study of blood T cell repertoires in COVID-19. On the study more broadly: The United States, Italy and Spain were the sources of the acute and convalescent COVID-19 samples. Sample material is recorded as cDNA or gDNA derived from T cells, B-cell-depleted T cells, or PBMCs.

This rearrangement joins TRBV28 to TRBJ2-3; D is perhaps TRBD2 (5 bases). This sequence was found in a woman in her 40s who had recovered from COVID-19. The sequenced sample was peripheral blood. The CDR3 DNA reads as TGTGCCAGCAAAAGCCACCCGCGGGCCGATACGCAGTATTTT. Translated: CASKSHPRADTQYF.